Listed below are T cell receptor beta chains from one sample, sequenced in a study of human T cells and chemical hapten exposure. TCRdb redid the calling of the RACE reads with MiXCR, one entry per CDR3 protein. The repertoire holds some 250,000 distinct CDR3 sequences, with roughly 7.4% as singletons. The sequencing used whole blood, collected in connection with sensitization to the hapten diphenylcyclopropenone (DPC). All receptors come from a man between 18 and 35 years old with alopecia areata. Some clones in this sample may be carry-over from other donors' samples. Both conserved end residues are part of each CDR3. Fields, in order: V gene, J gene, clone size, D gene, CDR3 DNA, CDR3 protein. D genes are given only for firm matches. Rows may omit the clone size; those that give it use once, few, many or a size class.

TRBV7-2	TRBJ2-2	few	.	TGTGCCAGCAGCTTAGTTGTAGGGGGCACCGGGGAGCTGTTTTTT	CASSLVVGGTGELFF
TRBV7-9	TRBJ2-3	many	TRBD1	TGTGCCAGCAGCTCGCGCGGACAGGGGACAGATACGCAGTATTTT	CASSSRGQGTDTQYF
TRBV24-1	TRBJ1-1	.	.	TGTGCCACCACCCAGGCAGGGGACACTGAAGCTTTCTTT	CATTQAGDTEAFF
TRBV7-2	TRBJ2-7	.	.	TGTGCCAGCAGCTTAGCTCGCTACGAGCAGTACTTC	CASSLARYEQYF
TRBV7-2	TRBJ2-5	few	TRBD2	TGTGCCACTTTAGCGGGGGAGTACCAAGAGACCCAGTACTTC	CATLAGEYQETQYF
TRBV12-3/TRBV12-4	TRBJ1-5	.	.	TGTGCCAGCAGGGAAGGGCAGTCGAATCAGCCCCAGCATTTT	CASREGQSNQPQHF
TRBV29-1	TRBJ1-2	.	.	TGCAGCGTTGCCAACGTGGATTACACCTTC	CSVANVDYTF
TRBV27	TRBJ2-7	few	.	TGTGCCAGCAGTTTTCTGGGTAAGGGCTCCTACGAGCAGTACTTC	CASSFLGKGSYEQYF
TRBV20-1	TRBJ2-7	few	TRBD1	TGCAGTGCTAGAGCTGACAGGGACTACGAGCAGTACTTC	CSARADRDYEQYF
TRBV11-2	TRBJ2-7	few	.	TGTGCCAGCAGCTCCCGAACTAGCTCGGCGGTCGAGCAGTACTTC	CASSSRTSSAVEQYF
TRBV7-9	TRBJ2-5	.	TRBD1	TGTGCCAGCAGCCTCGGCAGGGGGCTAGAAGTAGAGACCCAGTACTTC	CASSLGRGLEVETQYF
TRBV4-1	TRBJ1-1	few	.	TGCGCCAGCAGCCAAGAGACGGACATTATGAACACTGAAGCTTTCTTT	CASSQETDIMNTEAFF
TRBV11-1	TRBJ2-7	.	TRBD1	TGTGCCAGCAGCGCGACCGGGACAGGAGTATACGAGCAGTACTTC	CASSATGTGVYEQYF
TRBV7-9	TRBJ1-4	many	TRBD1	TGTGCCAGCAGCCCCCGGACAGGGGGTGATGAAAAACTGTTTTTT	CASSPRTGGDEKLFF
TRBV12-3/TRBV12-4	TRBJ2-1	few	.	TGTGCCAGCAGTTTCATCAGCCAGGGCGTCAATGAGCAGTTCTTC	CASSFISQGVNEQFF
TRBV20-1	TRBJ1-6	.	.	TGCAGTGCTAGAGATCAGGGCTCGGATTCACCCCTCCACTTT	CSARDQGSDSPLHF
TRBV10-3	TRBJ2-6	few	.	TGTGCCATCACTAGAGACACTGGGGCCAACGTCCTGACTTTC	CAITRDTGANVLTF
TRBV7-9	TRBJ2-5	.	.	TGTGCCAGCAGCTTAGGCGGAAAAGAGACCCAGTACTTC	CASSLGGKETQYF
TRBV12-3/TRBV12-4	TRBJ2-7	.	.	TGTGCCAGCAGTATGCGGACCGGGTCATCCTACGAGCAGTACTTC	CASSMRTGSSYEQYF
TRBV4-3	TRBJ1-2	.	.	TGCGCCAGCAGCCAAGAGAGGACACGGTATGGCTACACCTTC	CASSQERTRYGYTF
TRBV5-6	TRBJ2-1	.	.	TGTGCCAGCAGCTCCTACCGGGACCCCTCTTATGAGCAGTTCTTC	CASSSYRDPSYEQFF
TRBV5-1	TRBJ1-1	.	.	TGCGCCAGCAGCACGAACATGGGGACTGAAGCTTTCTTT	CASSTNMGTEAFF
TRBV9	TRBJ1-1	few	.	TGTGCCAGCAGCGTGGGGGCAGGCAACACTGAAGCTTTCTTT	CASSVGAGNTEAFF
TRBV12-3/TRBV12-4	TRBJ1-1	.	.	TGTGCCAGCAGACATGATCGACAGTACCTTACTGAAGCTTTCTTT	CASRHDRQYLTEAFF
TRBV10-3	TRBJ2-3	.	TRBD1	TGTGCCATCAACGGACAGGGAGAAGATACGCAGTATTTT	CAINGQGEDTQYF
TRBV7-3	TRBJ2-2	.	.	TGTGCCAGCAGCCTCCGGGGAGGGGGCAACACCGGGGAGCTGTTTTTT	CASSLRGGGNTGELFF
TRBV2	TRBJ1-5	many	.	TGTGCCAGCAGAGAATTCCTCCTGACAGATAGCAATCAGCCCCAGCATTTT	CASREFLLTDSNQPQHF
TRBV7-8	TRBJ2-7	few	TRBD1	TGTGCCAGCAGCTTAGTGGTGACAGGGATCTACGAGCAGTACTTC	CASSLVVTGIYEQYF
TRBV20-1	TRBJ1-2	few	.	TGCAGTGCTATATCCTATGGCTACACCTTC	CSAISYGYTF
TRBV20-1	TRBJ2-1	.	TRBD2	TGCAGTGCTAGAGATCTGGCGGGGGGGCCCCTTGAGCAGTTCTTC	CSARDLAGGPLEQFF
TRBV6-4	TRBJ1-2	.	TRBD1	TGTGCCAGCAGTGACTCCTCAGGGGGCGACGGTTATGGCTACACCTTC	CASSDSSGGDGYGYTF
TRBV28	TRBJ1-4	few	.	TGTGCCAGCAGTTTTCTCTCCGCAACTAATGAAAAACTGTTTTTT	CASSFLSATNEKLFF
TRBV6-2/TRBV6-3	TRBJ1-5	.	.	TGTGCCAGCAACAATCGGGGGAGGGACAATCAGCCCCAGCATTTT	CASNNRGRDNQPQHF
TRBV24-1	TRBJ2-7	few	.	TGTGCCACCAGTGCAACGGGGTCAACCTACGAGCAGTACTTC	CATSATGSTYEQYF
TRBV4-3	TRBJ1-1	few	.	TGCGCCAGCAGCCAAGAAAGCAACACTGAAGCTTTCTTT	CASSQESNTEAFF
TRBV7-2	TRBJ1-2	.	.	TGTGCCAGCAGGGTAAACAGGGCCGTTATCTATGGCTACACCTTC	CASRVNRAVIYGYTF
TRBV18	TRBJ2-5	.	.	TGTGCCAGCTCACCTCCGGAGGGGGGAGAGACCCAGTACTTC	CASSPPEGGETQYF
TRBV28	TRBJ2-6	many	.	TGTGCCAGCAGTCCCCTCGGGACGGACTCTGGGGCCAACGTCCTGACTTTC	CASSPLGTDSGANVLTF
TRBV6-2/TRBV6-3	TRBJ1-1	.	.	TGTGCCAGCAGTCGCCGGGACTCGGGGACTGAAGCTTTCTTT	CASSRRDSGTEAFF
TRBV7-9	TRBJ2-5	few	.	TGTGCCAGCAGCTTAGCGCACGGGGGCGGGGAGACCCAGTACTTC	CASSLAHGGGETQYF
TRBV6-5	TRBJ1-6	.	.	TGTGCCAGCAGCCAAGGGCGGGTTTGGAATTCACCCCTCCACTTT	CASSQGRVWNSPLHF
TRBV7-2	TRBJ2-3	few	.	TGTGCCAGCAGCTCGAAAGGGGCGAATACGCAGTATTTT	CASSSKGANTQYF
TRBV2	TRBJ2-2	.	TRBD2	TGTGCCGCCCAGACTAGCGGGGACACCGGGGAGCTGTTTTTT	CAAQTSGDTGELFF
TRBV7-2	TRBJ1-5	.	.	TGTGCCAGCAGCGATTCAGATTCCACAGCCCAGCATTTT	CASSDSDSTAQHF
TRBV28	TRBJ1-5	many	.	TGTGCCAGCAGGGACAGATATAGCAATCAGCCCCAGCATTTT	CASRDRYSNQPQHF
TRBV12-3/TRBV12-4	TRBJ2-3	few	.	TGTGCCAGCAGTTTAGGCGCAGGGGCAAGGGATACGCAGTATTTT	CASSLGAGARDTQYF
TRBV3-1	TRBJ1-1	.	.	TGTGCCAGCACCACACTAGGGGGGGTGAACACTGAAGCTTTCTTT	CASTTLGGVNTEAFF
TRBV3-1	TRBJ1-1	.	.	TGTGCCAGCAGCCAAGTCCGGAATGTGGGTGAAGCTTTCTTT	CASSQVRNVGEAFF
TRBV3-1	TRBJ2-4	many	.	TGTGCCAGCAGCCAAGATACCCTCACGCCTTACTTC	CASSQDTLTPYF